This T cell receptor beta chain emerged from a study of Ad26.COV2.S vaccination and SARS-CoV-2 variants. About the study: Participant was drawn from the COV1001 Ad26.COV2.S trial arm.

The method was immunoSEQ multiplex PCR; TCRdb's version includes in-frame clones alone and lacks a portion of them. The sample has about 260,000 clones; around nine tenths are singletons. Specified treatment: some 20 received Ad26.COV2.S at low or high dose, single or two shots; several received placebo; per-sample allocation not given. The study sampled participants on day 63 after the first vaccine or placebo injection. Whole-study results and caveats: Total responses of T cells may have been underestimated by the analyses of TCR breadth and depth. Once vaccination had occurred, spike-specific CD8+ and CD4+ T cell responses reportedly showed substantial breadth. Those who received vaccine or placebo ended up with similar non-spike TCR breadth.

V lost 6 bases to trimming and J lost 4 bases, with 12 bases between them. The CDR3 runs 13 residues. CDR1 and CDR2 from the germline V gene are MNHEY and SVGAGI. Concerning this clone itself: Antigen specificity is unknown.

The V gene is TRBV6-5, the J gene TRBJ1-2; TRBD1 is a possible D gene (5 bases). This receptor was taken from a person between 18 and 65 years old who received the Ad26.COV2.S COVID-19 vaccine or a placebo. Sequenced material: peripheral blood, taken in a trial of Ad26.COV2.S vaccine versus placebo. CDR3 loop: CASRQGRGYGYTF. The CDR3 DNA follows: TGTGCCAGCAGGCAGGGTAGGGGCTATGGCTACACCTTC.